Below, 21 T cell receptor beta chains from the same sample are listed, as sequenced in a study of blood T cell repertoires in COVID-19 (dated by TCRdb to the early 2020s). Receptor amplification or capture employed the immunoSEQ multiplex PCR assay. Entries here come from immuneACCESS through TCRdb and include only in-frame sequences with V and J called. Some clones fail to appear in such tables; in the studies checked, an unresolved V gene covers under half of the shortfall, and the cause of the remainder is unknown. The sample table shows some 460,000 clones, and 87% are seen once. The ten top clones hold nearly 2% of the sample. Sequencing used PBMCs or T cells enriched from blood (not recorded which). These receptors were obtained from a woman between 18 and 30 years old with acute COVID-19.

CDR3 sequence reads: CASSSRDRASYEQYF. The DNA of the CDR3 is TGTGCCAGCAGCTCCCGGGACAGGGCCTCCTACGAGCAGTACTTC. V and J are TRBV5-4 and TRBJ2-7, with 9 positions matching TRBD1. Germline lookup yields CDR1 SGHNT and CDR2 YYREEE (reference sequence). V was clipped by 3 bases and J by 0 bases; unmatched bases: 4. The CDR3 totals 15 residues.

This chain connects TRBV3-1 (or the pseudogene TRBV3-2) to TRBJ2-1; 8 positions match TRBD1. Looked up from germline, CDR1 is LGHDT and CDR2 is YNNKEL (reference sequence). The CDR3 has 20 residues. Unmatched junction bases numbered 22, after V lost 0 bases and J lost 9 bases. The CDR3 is CASSQDGQGVHTTPSSEQFF. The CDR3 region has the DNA TGTGCCAGCAGCCAAGATGGACAGGGAGTACATACTACCCCCTCATCTGAGCAGTTCTTC.

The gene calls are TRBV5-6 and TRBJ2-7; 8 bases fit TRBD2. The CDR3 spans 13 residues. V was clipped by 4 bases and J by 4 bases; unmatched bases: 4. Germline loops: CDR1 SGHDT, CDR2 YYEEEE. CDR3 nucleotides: TGTGCCAGCAGCATCGGGGGGGCTTACGAGCAGTACTTC. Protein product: CASSIGGAYEQYF.

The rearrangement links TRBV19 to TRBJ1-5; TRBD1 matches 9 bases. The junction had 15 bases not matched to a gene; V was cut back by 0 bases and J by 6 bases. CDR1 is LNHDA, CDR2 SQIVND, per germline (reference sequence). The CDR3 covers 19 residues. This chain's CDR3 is CASSIDLSFGTGRSQPQHF. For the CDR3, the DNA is TGTGCCAGTAGTATAGATCTTTCCTTCGGGACAGGGAGAAGTCAGCCCCAGCATTTT.

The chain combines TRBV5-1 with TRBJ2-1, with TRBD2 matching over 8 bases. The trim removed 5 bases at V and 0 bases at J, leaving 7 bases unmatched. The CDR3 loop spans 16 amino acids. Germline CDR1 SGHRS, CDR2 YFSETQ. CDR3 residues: CASSLSGANSYNEQFF. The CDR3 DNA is TGCGCCAGCAGTCTTAGCGGGGCTAACTCCTACAATGAGCAGTTCTTC.

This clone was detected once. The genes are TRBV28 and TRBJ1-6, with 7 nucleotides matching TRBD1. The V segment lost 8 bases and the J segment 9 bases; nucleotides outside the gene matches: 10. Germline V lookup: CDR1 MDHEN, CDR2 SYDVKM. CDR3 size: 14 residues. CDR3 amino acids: CASGVGQAVSPLHF. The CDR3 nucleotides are TGTGCCAGCGGAGTAGGACAGGCGGTTTCACCCCTCCACTTT.

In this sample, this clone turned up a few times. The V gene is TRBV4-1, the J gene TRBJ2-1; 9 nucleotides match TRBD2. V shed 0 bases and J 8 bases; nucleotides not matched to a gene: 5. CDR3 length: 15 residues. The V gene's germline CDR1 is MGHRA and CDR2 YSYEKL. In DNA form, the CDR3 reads TGCGCCAGCAGCCAAGAAGAGCGGGGGGCGGATGAGCAGTTCTTC. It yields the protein CASSQEERGADEQFF.

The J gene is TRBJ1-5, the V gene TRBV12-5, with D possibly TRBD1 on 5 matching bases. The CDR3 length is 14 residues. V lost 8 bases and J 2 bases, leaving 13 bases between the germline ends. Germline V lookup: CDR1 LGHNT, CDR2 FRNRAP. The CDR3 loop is CASIPQGGNQPQHF. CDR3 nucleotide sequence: TGTGCTAGTATCCCCCAGGGTGGCAATCAGCCCCAGCATTTT. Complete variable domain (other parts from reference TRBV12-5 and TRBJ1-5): DARVTQTPRHKVTEMGQEVTMRCQPILGHNTVFWYRQTMMQGLELLAYFRNRAPLDDSGMPKDRFSAEMPDATLATLKIQPSEPRDSAVYFCASIPQGGNQPQHFGDGTRLSIL.

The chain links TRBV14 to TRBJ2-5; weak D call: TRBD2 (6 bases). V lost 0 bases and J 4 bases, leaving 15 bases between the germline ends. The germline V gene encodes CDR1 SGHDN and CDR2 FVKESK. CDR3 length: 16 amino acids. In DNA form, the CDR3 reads TGTGCCAGCAGCCAAGACTGGAGGGCCGCAGGAGAGACCCAGTACTTC. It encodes CASSQDWRAAGETQYF.

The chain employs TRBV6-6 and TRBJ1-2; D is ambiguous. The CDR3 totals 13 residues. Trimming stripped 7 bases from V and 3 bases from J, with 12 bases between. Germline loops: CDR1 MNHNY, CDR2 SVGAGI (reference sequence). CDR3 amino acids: CASTKDGDYGYTF. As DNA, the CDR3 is TGTGCCAGCACAAAGGACGGGGACTATGGCTACACCTTC.

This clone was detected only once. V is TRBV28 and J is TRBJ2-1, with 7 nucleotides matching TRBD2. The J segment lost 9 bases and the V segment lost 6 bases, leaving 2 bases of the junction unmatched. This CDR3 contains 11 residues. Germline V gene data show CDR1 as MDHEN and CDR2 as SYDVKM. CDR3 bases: TGTGCCAGCAGACTAGCGAGTGAGCAGTTCTTC. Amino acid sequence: CASRLASEQFF.

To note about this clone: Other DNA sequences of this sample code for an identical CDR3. The CDR3 reads CASSLPGQGANSPLHF. The DNA for the CDR3 is TGTGCCAGCAGCTTGCCGGGACAGGGGGCTAATTCACCCCTCCACTTT. This chain joins TRBV5-5 and TRBJ1-6; 12 nucleotides match TRBD1. The CDR3 is 16 amino acids. Germline V gives CDR1 SGHKS, CDR2 YYEKEE (reference sequence). V dropped 1 base and J dropped 6; count of bases not matched to a gene: 2.

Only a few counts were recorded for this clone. The CDR3 sequence: CASSSGQVPTYEQYF. The CDR3 bases are TGTGCCAGCAGCTCGGGACAGGTACCGACCTACGAGCAGTACTTC. The gene calls are TRBV7-9 and TRBJ2-7; TRBD1 matches at 8 bases. CDR1 is SEHNR, CDR2 FQNEAQ, per germline (reference sequence). The CDR3 length is 15 residues. V shed 4 bases, J shed 2 bases, and the junction held 7 bases outside the gene matches.

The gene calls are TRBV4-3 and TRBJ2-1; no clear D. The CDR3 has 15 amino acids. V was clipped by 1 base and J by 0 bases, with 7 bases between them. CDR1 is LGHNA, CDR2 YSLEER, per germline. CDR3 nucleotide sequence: TGCGCCAGCAGCCAAGGGATAGCCTCCTACAATGAGCAGTTCTTC. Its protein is CASSQGIASYNEQFF.

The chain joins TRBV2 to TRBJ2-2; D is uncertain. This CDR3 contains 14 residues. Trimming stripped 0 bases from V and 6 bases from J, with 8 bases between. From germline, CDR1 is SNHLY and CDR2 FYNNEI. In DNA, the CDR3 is TGTGCCAGCAGTGAAGCCTCCCTCTCCGGGGAGCTGTTTTTT. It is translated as CASSEASLSGELFF.

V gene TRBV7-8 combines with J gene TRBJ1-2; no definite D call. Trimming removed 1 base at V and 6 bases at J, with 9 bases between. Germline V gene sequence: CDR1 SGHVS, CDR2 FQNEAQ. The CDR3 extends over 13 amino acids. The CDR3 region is CASSLGGGDGYTF. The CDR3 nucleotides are TGTGCCAGCAGCTTAGGAGGTGGAGATGGCTACACCTTC.

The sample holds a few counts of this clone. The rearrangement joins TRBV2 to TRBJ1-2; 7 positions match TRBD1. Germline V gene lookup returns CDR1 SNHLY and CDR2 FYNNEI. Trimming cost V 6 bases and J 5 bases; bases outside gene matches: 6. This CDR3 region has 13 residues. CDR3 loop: CASSGGTAYGYTF. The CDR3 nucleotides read TGTGCCAGCAGCGGCGGGACAGCTTATGGCTACACCTTC.

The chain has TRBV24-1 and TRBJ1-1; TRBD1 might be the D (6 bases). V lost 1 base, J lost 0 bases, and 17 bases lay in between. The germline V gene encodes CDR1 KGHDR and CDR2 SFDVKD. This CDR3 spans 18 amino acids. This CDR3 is CATSDLEPTGLMNTEAFF. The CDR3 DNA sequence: TGTGCCACCAGTGATTTAGAACCGACAGGTTTAATGAACACTGAAGCTTTCTTT.

Here the CDR3 reads CASSLGTPSNQPQHF. CDR3 DNA sequence: TGTGCCAGCAGTTTAGGGACACCTAGCAATCAGCCCCAGCATTTT. J is TRBJ1-5 and V is TRBV28; possibly TRBD1 for D (6 bases). The CDR3 consists of 15 residues. CDR1 MDHEN and CDR2 SYDVKM come from the germline V gene. Trimming took 2 bases from V and 0 from J, leaving 8 bases between them.

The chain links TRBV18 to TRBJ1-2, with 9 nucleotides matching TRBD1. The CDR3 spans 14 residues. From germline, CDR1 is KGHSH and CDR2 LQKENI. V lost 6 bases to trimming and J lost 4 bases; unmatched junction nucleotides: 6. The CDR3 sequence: CASSGQGLGYGYTF. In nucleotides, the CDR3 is TGTGCCAGCTCTGGACAGGGGCTCGGCTATGGCTACACCTTC.

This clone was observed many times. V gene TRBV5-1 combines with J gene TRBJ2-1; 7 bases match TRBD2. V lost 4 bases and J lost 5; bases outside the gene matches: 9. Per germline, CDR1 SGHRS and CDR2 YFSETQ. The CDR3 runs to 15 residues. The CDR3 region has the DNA TGCGCCAGCAGCCGCGTTCAGCGGGGAGACAATGAGCAGTTCTTC. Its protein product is CASSRVQRGDNEQFF.